Presented here are 32 T cell receptor beta chains from one specimen sequenced in a study of monozygotic twins with cystic fibrosis (dated by TCRdb to about 2021). Library method: the immunoSEQ multiplex PCR assay. In its TCRdb copy, this immuneACCESS table keeps in-frame sequences only and misses some clones. Where compared with another copy, unresolved V genes explain less than half of these, and the others have no known cause. This sample holds approximately 27,000 clones; roughly nine tenths were observed only once. The ten largest clones capture approximately 0.5% of the sample. Material: blood. Receptors originate from a girl between 2 and 10 years old with cystic fibrosis.

The V call is TRBV5-1, the J call TRBJ2-1; 8 bases agree with TRBD1. J was trimmed by 7 bases and V by 4 bases; bases with no gene match: 13. The CDR3 runs to 16 residues. In germline, CDR1 is SGHRS, CDR2 YFSETQ. DNA for the CDR3: TGCGCCAGCAGCCCCGTAGTAGGACAGGGTGGAAATGAGCAGTTCTTC. Its translation is CASSPVVGQGGNEQFF.

There are a few counts of this clone. The rearrangement joins TRBV7-3 to TRBJ1-5, with TRBD1 matching 10 bases. Germline trimming cut 4 bases from V and 2 bases from J; bases unmatched to any gene: 2. Per germline, CDR1 SGHTA and CDR2 FQGTGA. This CDR3 contains 15 residues. This chain's CDR3 is CASSSGTGGNQPQHF. The CDR3 coding sequence is TGTGCCAGCAGCTCCGGGACAGGGGGCAATCAGCCCCAGCATTTT.

This sequence joins TRBV2 and TRBJ1-2; no clear D. Per germline, CDR1 SNHLY and CDR2 FYNNEI. The CDR3 loop spans 15 amino acids. V shed 6 bases and J shed 0 bases, with 14 bases lying between them. CDR3: CASSALTGANYGYTF. The CDR3 DNA sequence: TGTGCCAGCAGCGCCTTAACCGGCGCTAACTATGGCTACACCTTC.

The V and J genes are TRBV19 and TRBJ2-7; the D gene is possibly TRBD2 (5 bases). This CDR3 is built from 15 residues. Trimming left V 6 bases short and J 1 base short, with 16 bases between. Germline loops: CDR1 LNHDA, CDR2 SQIVND (reference sequence). The CDR3 reads CASSTLAGGSYEQYF. The CDR3 coding sequence is TGTGCCAGTAGCACCCTAGCCGGTGGTTCCTACGAGCAGTACTTC.

This sequence joins TRBV6-6 and TRBJ2-7; 8 bases are a match to TRBD1. Germline assignment: CDR1 MNHNY and CDR2 SVGAGI (reference sequence). V shed 8 bases and J 1 base; nucleotides not matched to a gene: 10. The CDR3 is 15 amino acids. The CDR3 nucleotides are TGTGCCAGCGGACCGACAGGGGTTCGTTCCTACGAGCAGTACTTC. This encodes CASGPTGVRSYEQYF.

The rearrangement links TRBV29-1 to TRBJ2-1, with a possible D match to TRBD2 (6 bases). Trimming left V 6 bases short and J 5 bases short, with 17 bases between. CDR1 and CDR2 (germline): SQVTM, ANQGSEA. The CDR3 loop spans 14 amino acids. CDR3 protein: CSVHNGGVHNEQFF. The CDR3 coding sequence is TGCAGCGTGCATAACGGGGGTGTCCACAATGAGCAGTTCTTC.

This CDR3 reads CASSVVAGAGELFF. DNA of the CDR3: TGTGCCAGCAGTGTAGTTGCCGGGGCCGGGGAGCTGTTTTTT. V and J are TRBV25-1 and TRBJ2-2; tentatively, D is TRBD2 (5 bases). Germline CDR1 MGHDK, CDR2 SYGVNS. The CDR3 runs to 14 residues. Trimming removed 4 bases at V and 6 bases at J, with 12 bases between.

The V call is TRBV5-6, the J call TRBJ2-5; no clear D. The DNA end lines up better with TRBJ2-7; the J call may be wrong. Germline-derived CDR1 and CDR2 are SGHDT and YYEEEE. This CDR3 comprises 15 residues. DNA of the CDR3: TGTGCCAGCAGCTTCCTAGTAAGGGACTCCTACGAGCAGTACTTC. Its translation: CASSFLVRDSYEQYF.

DNA of the CDR3: TGTGCCATCAGGGGGACTATCCGGGCAGATACGCAGTATTTT. Residues: CAIRGTIRADTQYF. The genes are TRBV10-3 and TRBJ2-3; 7 bases are a match to TRBD2. The ends lost 6 bases at V and 4 bases at J; junction bases unmatched: 7. Per the germline V gene, CDR1 is ENHRY and CDR2 is SYGVKD. This CDR3 has 14 amino acids.

V and J are TRBV10-2 and TRBJ2-7; 11 bases line up with TRBD2. Trimming cost V 6 bases and J 4 bases; bases outside gene matches: 5. The CDR3 sequence is 14 residues long. The germline CDR1 and CDR2 sequences are WSHSY and SAAADI. In DNA form, the CDR3 reads TGCGCCAGCAGGGCTAGCGGGGGGAGGTACGAGCAGTACTTC. Protein: CASRASGGRYEQYF.

This rearrangement joins TRBV2 to TRBJ1-2; no clear D gene. The CDR3 contains 12 residues. V lost 3 bases and J 7 bases, leaving 9 bases between the germline ends. Germline assignment: CDR1 SNHLY and CDR2 FYNNEI. CDR3 in DNA: TGTGCCAGCAGTGATTTCCTGAGTGGCTACACCTTC. Translating gives CASSDFLSGYTF.

The J gene is TRBJ1-2, the V gene TRBV6-6; D not certain. The V gene's germline CDR1 is MNHNY and CDR2 SVGAGI (reference sequence). Trimming stripped 0 bases from V and 6 bases from J, with 14 bases between. The CDR3 covers 15 residues. In nucleotides, the CDR3 is TGTGCCAGCAGTTACTCTTCCGTGTCAGCGGATGGCTACACCTTC. Amino acids: CASSYSSVSADGYTF.

The chain links TRBV6-5 to TRBJ2-3; D remains unclear. The CDR3 covers 14 residues. Germline loops: CDR1 MNHEY, CDR2 SVGAGI. V lost 2 bases and J 4 bases, leaving 10 bases between the germline ends. The CDR3 spells CASSYGPGADTQYF. CDR3 in DNA: TGTGCCAGCAGTTACGGCCCCGGCGCAGATACGCAGTATTTT.

The CDR3 DNA reads as TGTGCCAGCAGTCCCGGGACAGGGGGCGGAAAGCCCCAGCATTTT. Its translation is CASSPGTGGGKPQHF. The J gene is TRBJ1-5, the V gene TRBV6-1; 12 bases match TRBD1. There are 15 residues in the CDR3. The germline CDR1 and CDR2 sequences are MNHNS and SASEGT. V lost 5 bases, J lost 8 bases, and 7 bases stayed unmatched.

The chain recombines TRBV25-1 with TRBJ2-5; tentatively, D is TRBD1 (6 bases). V lost 5 bases and J lost 1, with 8 bases in between. Germline lookup yields CDR1 MGHDK and CDR2 SYGVNS. CDR3 length: 13 amino acids. The DNA of the CDR3 is TGTGCCAGCAGTCGCAGGGGCCAAGAGACCCAGTACTTC. It codes for CASSRRGQETQYF. Full variable domain (remainder filled in from reference TRBV25-1 and TRBJ2-5): EADIYQTPRYLVIGTGKKITLECSQTMGHDKMYWYQQDPGMELHLIHYSYGVNSTEKGDLSSESTVSRIRTEHFPLTLESARPSHTSQYLCASSRRGQETQYFGPGTRLLVL.

This chain joins TRBV5-1 and TRBJ2-7, with 8 positions matching TRBD2. After removal of 3 bases from V and 5 bases from J, the junction contained 10 bases not matched to a gene. CDR1 and CDR2 (germline): SGHRS, YFSETQ. There are 15 residues in the CDR3. CDR3 region: CASSSGLAVVDEQYF. DNA for the CDR3: TGCGCCAGCAGCTCCGGACTAGCTGTCGTCGACGAGCAGTACTTC.

The chain carries TRBV5-1 and TRBJ2-4, with D uncertain. From germline, CDR1 is SGHRS and CDR2 YFSETQ. The CDR3 contains 15 residues. Deletions cut 0 bases from V and 0 bases from J, with 7 bases between. The CDR3 is CASSLAGLAKNIQYF. The CDR3, as DNA: TGCGCCAGCAGCTTGGCCGGCCTAGCCAAAAACATTCAGTACTTC.

This chain uses TRBV13 with TRBJ1-2, with 8 bases identical to TRBD1. The CDR3 is 13 residues long. Trimming at V came to 6 bases and at J to 4 bases, leaving 4 bases not matched to a gene. Germline lookup yields CDR1 PRHDT and CDR2 FYEKMQ (reference sequence). The CDR3 DNA follows: TGTGCCAGCAGGGGGGACAGGACCTATGGCTACACCTTC. Translated, it gives CASRGDRTYGYTF.

This clone appeared a few times. DNA for the CDR3: TGTGCCAGCAGCTATTTGGGCAGAACCTACGAGCAGTACTTC. It encodes CASSYLGRTYEQYF. The chain carries TRBV2 and TRBJ2-7; D is undetermined. This CDR3 has 14 residues. Trimming took 6 bases from V and 2 from J, leaving 14 bases between them. Germline CDR1 and CDR2: SNHLY and FYNNEI.

The chain has TRBV7-9 and TRBJ2-5, with 10 bases identical to TRBD2. The germline V gene has CDR1 SEHNR and CDR2 FQNEAQ (reference sequence). The V segment lost 4 bases and the J segment 1 base; nucleotides outside the gene matches: 6. The CDR3 spans 16 residues. The CDR3 nucleotides are TGTGCCAGCAGCTCGGGACTAGCGAACCTCCAAGAGACCCAGTACTTC. It is translated as CASSSGLANLQETQYF.

The chain employs TRBV9 and TRBJ1-1, with a weak D call TRBD1 (6 bases). The V end was cut by 2 bases, the J end by 1 base, with 9 bases between. CDR3 length: 14 amino acids. The germline gives CDR1 SGDLS, CDR2 YYNGEE. The CDR3 sequence is CASSVDRRNTEAFF. CDR3 DNA: TGTGCCAGCAGCGTCGACAGGAGGAACACTGAAGCTTTCTTT. The entire variable domain, with the rest obtained from reference TRBV9 and TRBJ1-1, is as follows: DSGVTQTPKHLITATGQRVTLRCSPRSGDLSVYWYQQSLDQGLQFLIQYYNGEERAKGNILERFSAQQFPDLHSELNLSSLELGDSALYFCASSVDRRNTEAFFGQGTRLTVV.

The chain employs TRBV5-4 and TRBJ2-7; 9 positions match TRBD2. Germline assignment: CDR1 SGHNT and CDR2 YYREEE (reference sequence). Losses at the gene ends were 4 bases for V and 2 bases for J; bases not matched to a gene: 4. The CDR3 is made up of 14 amino acids. CDR3 protein: CASSPRGGAYEQYF. As DNA, the CDR3 is TGTGCCAGCAGCCCGCGGGGGGGGGCCTACGAGCAGTACTTC. The whole variable domain, remainder taken from reference TRBV5-4 and TRBJ2-7, is ETGVTQSPTHLIKTRGQQVTLRCSSQSGHNTVSWYQQALGQGPQFIFQYYREEENGRGNFPPRFSGLQFPNYSSELNVNALELDDSALYLCASSPRGGAYEQYFGPGTRLTVT.

This clone was seen once. The chain joins TRBV9 to TRBJ2-3; D not resolved. Germline CDR1 and CDR2: SGDLS and YYNGEE. V was cut by 0 bases and J by 2 bases, with 7 bases left in between. This CDR3 is 14 amino acids long. CDR3 amino acids: CASSVEPNTDTQYF. The DNA of the CDR3 is TGTGCCAGCAGCGTAGAACCTAACACAGATACGCAGTATTTT.

The rearrangement uses TRBV20-1 and TRBJ1-1; TRBD1 might be the D (5 bases). V was trimmed by 7 bases and J by 10 bases, leaving 16 bases between them. This CDR3 contains 11 residues. Germline values: CDR1 DFQATT, CDR2 SNEGSKA (reference sequence). DNA for the CDR3: TGCAGTGTCCCGTCCCCAGGGCGAGCTTTCTTT. Amino acid sequence: CSVPSPGRAFF.

This clone was seen a few times. The chain is built from TRBV2 and TRBJ1-5; the D is unclear. The CDR3 is 12 amino acids. Germline values: CDR1 SNHLY, CDR2 FYNNEI. With 5 bases removed from V and 6 bases from J, the gap between germline ends came to 8 bases. The CDR3 nucleotides are TGTGCCAGCAGTTTTCCTTCTCAGCCCCAGCATTTT. Encoded protein: CASSFPSQPQHF.

This chain connects TRBV18 to TRBJ1-6; D uncertain. The CDR3 is made up of 12 amino acids. Germline CDR1 is KGHSH and CDR2 is LQKENI. V shed 3 bases and J shed 9 bases, with 6 bases lying between them. CDR3 sequence: CASSPAVSPLHF. DNA of the CDR3: TGTGCCAGCTCACCCGCAGTTTCACCCCTCCACTTT.

V and J are TRBV6-1 and TRBJ1-4; no definite D call. Per germline, CDR1 MNHNS and CDR2 SASEGT. The V end lost 4 bases, the J end lost 6 bases, and 6 bases lay between the germline ends. CDR3 length equals 12 residues. This CDR3 is CASSGRDEKLFF. In DNA form, the CDR3 reads TGTGCCAGCAGTGGGCGAGATGAAAAACTGTTTTTT.

The chain links TRBV18 to TRBJ1-3; TRBD1 might be the D (5 bases). The germline gives CDR1 KGHSH, CDR2 LQKENI. V gave up 4 bases and J gave up 6 bases, with 19 bases separating them. This CDR3 is built from 16 residues. CDR3 region: CASSLPEGVLENTIYF. CDR3 nucleotides: TGTGCCAGCTCACTCCCGGAAGGGGTATTGGAAAACACCATATATTTT.

The chain uses TRBV11-3 and TRBJ2-7; no definite D call. The V end was cut by 5 bases, the J end by 3 bases, with 11 bases between. CDR1 and CDR2 (germline): SGHNT, YENEEA. CDR3 length: 13 amino acids. The CDR3 spells CASSLSQNYEQYF. The CDR3 nucleotides are TGTGCCAGCAGCCTTTCCCAAAACTACGAGCAGTACTTC.

The V gene is TRBV7-9, the J gene TRBJ1-6, with 8 bases matching TRBD1. V was clipped by 2 bases and J by 11 bases; unmatched bases: 8. Germline V gene sequence: CDR1 SEHNR, CDR2 FQNEAQ (reference sequence). This CDR3 has 15 amino acids. As DNA, the CDR3 is TGTGCCAGCAGCTTATTATCAGGGGGCGTTGCACCCCTCCACTTT. Translated, it gives CASSLLSGGVAPLHF.

The chain links TRBV5-6 to TRBJ2-5; D is possibly TRBD1 or TRBD2 (5 bases each). This CDR3 has 14 amino acids. Trimming cost V 1 base and J 7 bases, with 14 bases left between them. CDR1 SGHDT and CDR2 YYEEEE come from the germline V gene. The chain's CDR3 is CASSLMSLRGTQYF. Here the CDR3 DNA reads TGTGCCAGCAGCTTGATGAGTCTGAGGGGGACCCAGTACTTC.

V usage is TRBV30 and J usage is TRBJ1-1; possibly TRBD1 for D (5 bases). CDR1 GTSNPN and CDR2 SVGIG come from the germline V gene (reference sequence). V lost 1 base, J lost 5 bases, and 20 bases lay in between. This CDR3 spans 16 amino acids. DNA of the CDR3: TGTGCCTGGAGTGGGGGCACGGGCCTCGCTTGGACTGAAGCTTTCTTT. Protein: CAWSGGTGLAWTEAFF.